The 29 T cell receptor beta chains given below trace back to one sample, sequenced in a study of T cell responses to AZD1222 COVID-19 vaccine. Sequencing was performed with immunoSEQ multiplex PCR; in TCRdb, only in-frame clones are kept and a portion is missing. The sample consists of about 110,000 clones, 80% to 90% of them appearing once. The material sequenced was peripheral blood, taken on day 0 of AZD1222 vaccination. These receptors were collected from an adult in good health.

This chain joins TRBV6-1 and TRBJ2-7; no clear D gene. V was pared by 0 bases and J by 6 bases, with 6 bases between. CDR1 is MNHNS and CDR2 is SASEGT in the germline V gene. The CDR3 has 12 amino acids. The CDR3 sequence is CASSEATGEQYF. CDR3 nucleotides: TGTGCCAGCAGTGAAGCTACGGGCGAGCAGTACTTC.

The V gene is TRBV7-3, the J gene TRBJ2-2; 9 bases are a match to TRBD1. Germline CDR1 and CDR2: SGHTA and FQGTGA. The J segment lost 6 bases and the V segment lost 2 bases, leaving 4 bases of the junction unmatched. The CDR3 covers 15 residues. Here the CDR3 reads CASSLGTGRSGELFF. In DNA, the CDR3 is TGTGCCAGCAGCTTAGGGACAGGGCGATCCGGGGAGCTGTTTTTT. Full variable domain (remainder filled in from reference TRBV7-3 and TRBJ2-2): GAGVSQTPSNKVTEKGKYVELRCDPISGHTALYWYRQSLGQGPEFLIYFQGTGAADDSGLPNDRFFAVRPEGSVSTLKIQRTERGDSAVYLCASSLGTGRSGELFFGEGSRLTVL.

The chain links TRBV27 to TRBJ1-1; tentative D call: TRBD1 (5 bases). CDR1 is MNHEY and CDR2 is SMNVEV in the germline V gene (reference sequence). CDR3 length: 12 residues. V was cut by 8 bases and J by 6 bases, with 13 bases left in between. CDR3 in amino acids: CASRGWTAEAFF. The CDR3 DNA is TGTGCCAGCCGGGGGTGGACGGCTGAAGCTTTCTTT.

The V gene is TRBV27, the J gene TRBJ1-2, with D unresolved. CDR1 and CDR2 (germline): MNHEY, SMNVEV (reference sequence). The CDR3 loop spans 16 amino acids. V dropped 0 bases and J dropped 3 bases, with 14 bases sitting between them. DNA of the CDR3: TGTGCCAGCAGTTTATCGAAGGAAGGATTACACTATGGCTACACCTTC. Its translation: CASSLSKEGLHYGYTF.

The chain uses TRBV19 and TRBJ1-1, with TRBD1 identical over 9 bases. Germline V CDR1 and CDR2: LNHDA, SQIVND (reference sequence). With 0 bases clipped from V and 8 bases from J, the junction kept 7 bases outside the gene matches. The CDR3 is made up of 15 amino acids. In DNA, the CDR3 is TGTGCCAGTAGTATAGAAGGGACAGGGAGGAAAGAAGCTTTCTTT. Translated: CASSIEGTGRKEAFF.

The genes are TRBV9 and TRBJ2-7; tentatively, D is TRBD1 or TRBD2 (5 bases each). Germline V gene data show CDR1 as SGDLS and CDR2 as YYNGEE. The CDR3 consists of 13 residues. V was cut by 4 bases and J by 7 bases, with 15 bases left in between. CDR3 DNA: TGTGCCAGCAGCCCACGGGGACCCGGGGAGCAGTACTTC. This sequence encodes CASSPRGPGEQYF. Full variable domain (remainder filled in from reference TRBV9 and TRBJ2-7): DSGVTQTPKHLITATGQRVTLRCSPRSGDLSVYWYQQSLDQGLQFLIQYYNGEERAKGNILERFSAQQFPDLHSELNLSSLELGDSALYFCASSPRGPGEQYFGPGTRLTVT.

The chain uses TRBV27 and TRBJ2-1; 8 bases match TRBD2. The CDR3 contains 14 residues. The germline CDR1 and CDR2 sequences are MNHEY and SMNVEV (reference sequence). V dropped 6 bases and J dropped 3; count of bases not matched to a gene: 4. CDR3 amino acids: CASSIAGLYNEQFF. CDR3 nucleotide sequence: TGTGCCAGCAGCATAGCGGGACTCTACAATGAGCAGTTCTTC.

This chain uses TRBV19 with TRBJ1-6; 7 bases fit TRBD1. CDR1 is LNHDA and CDR2 is SQIVND in the germline V gene (reference sequence). With V trimmed by 9 bases and J by 5 bases, 4 bases remained unmatched. This CDR3 comprises 13 residues. The chain's CDR3 is CARTGINNSPLHF. For the CDR3, the DNA is TGTGCCAGGACAGGGATCAATAATTCACCCCTCCACTTT.

This chain connects TRBV7-2 to TRBJ1-5, with 9 bases lining up with TRBD1. The CDR3 is made up of 15 amino acids. Germline CDR1 SGHTA, CDR2 FQGNSA. Unmatched junction bases numbered 3, after V lost 4 bases and J lost 2 bases. The CDR3 DNA reads as TGTGCCAGCAGCTCGACAGGGGGAGGCAATCAGCCCCAGCATTTT. It specifies CASSSTGGGNQPQHF.

The chain couples TRBV5-4 to TRBJ2-6; D unresolved. Trimming removed 1 base at V and 0 bases at J, with 5 bases between. The length of the CDR3 is 15 residues. Germline CDR1 and CDR2: SGHNT and YYREEE (reference sequence). CDR3 loop: CASSLSSSGANVLTF. The DNA for the CDR3 is TGTGCCAGCAGCTTGAGTTCCTCTGGGGCCAACGTCCTGACTTTC.

The chain links TRBV6-4 to TRBJ1-1, with 9 bases aligning to TRBD1. The length of the CDR3 is 15 residues. Trimming took 6 bases from V and 1 from J; bases not matched to a gene: 6. Per germline, CDR1 MRHNA and CDR2 SNTAGT. For the CDR3, the DNA is TGTGCCAGCAGCCGGGACAGGGACAGGAACACTGAAGCTTTCTTT. Its translation: CASSRDRDRNTEAFF.

This clone was seen once. CDR3 bases: TGTGCCAGCAGCGGGACGGGGGGTTCTGAAAAACTGTTTTTT. Translation gives CASSGTGGSEKLFF. This sequence joins TRBV6-5 and TRBJ1-4, with a weak D call TRBD1 (5 bases). The germline V gene encodes CDR1 MNHEY and CDR2 SVGAGI. The CDR3 is 14 amino acids. Trimming took off 6 bases at V and 7 bases at J, with 15 bases between the two ends.

This chain connects TRBV3-1 (or the pseudogene TRBV3-2) to TRBJ2-1; 7 bases match TRBD2. J was trimmed by 6 bases and V by 4 bases; bases with no gene match: 3. Germline V CDR1 and CDR2: LGHDT, YNNKEL (reference sequence). The CDR3 spans 13 residues. This chain's CDR3 is CASSPGLVNEQFF. The CDR3 DNA sequence: TGTGCCAGCAGCCCCGGACTAGTCAATGAGCAGTTCTTC.

This clone turned up a few times. The chain employs TRBV19 and TRBJ1-4, with 7 bases matching TRBD1. CDR3 size: 14 residues. Germline values: CDR1 LNHDA, CDR2 SQIVND (reference sequence). V trimming: 5 bases; J trimming: 7 bases; junction bases outside the gene matches: 7. CDR3 in amino acids: CASSVGTAPEKLFF. The CDR3 DNA reads as TGTGCCAGTAGTGTGGGGACAGCGCCTGAAAAACTGTTTTTT.

The chain couples TRBV18 to TRBJ2-5; D may be TRBD1 (5 bases). The CDR3 is 14 amino acids. The V end lost 3 bases, the J end lost 7 bases, and 15 bases lay between the germline ends. Germline V gene data show CDR1 as KGHSH and CDR2 as LQKENI. CDR3 coding DNA: TGTGCCAGCTCACCCCTCCCCGGTACAGGGACCCAGTACTTC. It codes for CASSPLPGTGTQYF.

The chain couples TRBV6-5 to TRBJ1-4; perhaps TRBD1 as D (5 bases). Trimming removed 2 bases from V and 3 bases from J, with 7 bases in between. This CDR3 spans 14 amino acids. The V gene's germline CDR1 is MNHEY and CDR2 SVGAGI. The DNA for the CDR3 is TGTGCCAGCAGTTACGGGGGGGCTAATGAAAAACTGTTTTTT. It specifies CASSYGGANEKLFF.

The J gene is TRBJ2-1, the V gene TRBV2; perhaps D is TRBD1 or TRBD2 (5 bases each). Germline V lookup: CDR1 SNHLY, CDR2 FYNNEI. V was clipped by 0 bases and J by 13 bases, with 10 bases between them. The CDR3 length is 12 residues. The CDR3 protein is CASSEASRDQFF. The CDR3 coding sequence is TGTGCCAGCAGTGAAGCATCTCGGGACCAGTTCTTC.

This clone was counted a few times. The chain links TRBV10-3 to TRBJ2-1; D could derive from TRBD1 or TRBD2 (5 bases each). The V end was cut by 2 bases, the J end by 7 bases, with 9 bases between. Germline CDR1 and CDR2: ENHRY and SYGVKD. The CDR3 spans 13 residues. The CDR3 here is CAISEGGKNEQFF. The CDR3 nucleotides read TGTGCCATCAGTGAGGGGGGTAAAAATGAGCAGTTCTTC.

Here the CDR3 DNA reads TGTGCCAGCTCACCACCGAGCGGGAAAAACACAGATACGCAGTATTTT. This codes for CASSPPSGKNTDTQYF. This rearrangement joins TRBV18 to TRBJ2-3; 7 bases match TRBD2. In germline, CDR1 is KGHSH, CDR2 LQKENI. The CDR3 is made up of 16 amino acids. The V gene end was trimmed by 0 bases and the J gene end by 2 bases; junction bases not matched to a gene: 5.

This clone appeared a single time. Here the CDR3 reads CASSGYRDRGEKLFF. CDR3 DNA: TGTGCCAGCAGCGGTTACCGGGACAGGGGTGAAAAACTGTTTTTT. The chain is built from TRBV7-6 and TRBJ1-4, with TRBD1 matching over 10 bases. Germline V lookup: CDR1 SGHVS, CDR2 FNYEAQ. The CDR3 spans 15 residues. The V gene end was trimmed by 5 bases and the J gene end by 7 bases; junction bases not matched to a gene: 7.

In this sample, this clone turned up once. The gene calls are TRBV7-8 and TRBJ2-5; 8 bases fit TRBD2. This CDR3 contains 14 residues. The ends lost 5 bases at V and 2 bases at J; junction bases unmatched: 4. CDR1 SGHVS and CDR2 FQNEAQ come from the germline V gene. The CDR3 DNA reads as TGTGCCAGCAGCCACGGGGGGGTTCAAGAGACCCAGTACTTC. Protein: CASSHGGVQETQYF.

The chain is built from TRBV7-2 and TRBJ1-5; tentatively, D is TRBD1 (5 bases). Trimming removed 6 bases at V and 1 base at J, with 7 bases between. Germline CDR1 SGHTA, CDR2 FQGNSA. The CDR3 spans 13 residues. CDR3 DNA: TGTGCCAGCAGGGGGCAGAGCAATCAGCCCCAGCATTTT. This codes for CASRGQSNQPQHF.

This clone was counted between two and nine times. The chain is built from TRBV18 and TRBJ1-1; no clear D. CDR3 size: 18 residues. Germline CDR1 reads KGHSH; CDR2 reads LQKENI. Deletions cut 6 bases from V and 1 base from J, with 24 bases between. The CDR3 DNA is TGTGCCAGCTCCCCTATTAGTTATCGAGAGCCGTCGAACACTGAAGCTTTCTTT. Its translation is CASSPISYREPSNTEAFF.

The chain employs TRBV27 and TRBJ2-3, with unresolved D. CDR1 and CDR2 (germline): MNHEY, SMNVEV (reference sequence). This CDR3 is built from 16 residues. The ends were cut back, 6 bases at V and 1 base at J, with 17 bases in the middle. The CDR3 is CASSARLHSGTDTQYF. The CDR3, as DNA: TGTGCCAGCAGCGCCAGATTACACTCCGGCACAGATACGCAGTATTTT.

The chain is built from TRBV12-3 or TRBV12-4 and TRBJ1-1, with 7 bases identical to TRBD1. V dropped 7 bases and J dropped 1; count of bases not matched to a gene: 3. The CDR3 length is 13 residues. For the CDR3, the DNA is TGTGCCAGCATCAGACAGGGGAACACTGAAGCTTTCTTT. The encoded protein is CASIRQGNTEAFF.

This clone has just a few counts. The genes are TRBV13 and TRBJ2-3; TRBD1 matches at 8 bases. Germline-derived CDR1 and CDR2 are PRHDT and FYEKMQ (reference sequence). The CDR3 loop spans 16 amino acids. The junction had 7 bases not matched to a gene; V was cut back by 5 bases and J by 0 bases. The CDR3 DNA sequence: TGTGCCAGCAGCCTCGGCAGGGGGCTGAGCACAGATACGCAGTATTTT. Amino acid sequence: CASSLGRGLSTDTQYF.

The gene calls are TRBV7-6 and TRBJ2-3, with D possibly being TRBD1 (6 bases). The CDR3 totals 16 residues. Germline assignment: CDR1 SGHVS and CDR2 FNYEAQ. The germline V and J ends were trimmed by 1 base and 0 bases, with 11 bases remaining between them. CDR3 residues: CASSLGVGASTDTQYF. CDR3 bases: TGTGCCAGCAGCTTAGGGGTGGGGGCAAGCACAGATACGCAGTATTTT.

V and J are TRBV27 and TRBJ1-1; no definite D call. Germline CDR1 MNHEY, CDR2 SMNVEV (reference sequence). The CDR3 extends over 11 amino acids. The V end lost 6 bases, the J end lost 10 bases, and 12 bases lay between the germline ends. CDR3: CASRGGGRAFF. CDR3 nucleotides: TGTGCCAGCAGGGGAGGCGGGAGAGCTTTCTTT.

The J gene is TRBJ2-3, the V gene TRBV4-2; 15 nucleotides align to TRBD2. CDR1 LGHNA and CDR2 YNFKEQ come from the germline V gene. V was pared by 5 bases and J by 1 base, with 1 base of the junction left unmatched. The CDR3 loop spans 16 amino acids. CDR3 sequence: CASSGLAGGGTDTQYF. The CDR3 DNA follows: TGTGCCAGCAGCGGACTAGCGGGAGGGGGCACAGATACGCAGTATTTT.